This TCR beta chain was recovered during a study of T cell changes during pregnancy in multiple sclerosis. The repertoire was sequenced with immunoSEQ multiplex PCR; TCRdb's copy has only in-frame clones and lacks some. The table records around 69,000 clones, roughly 92% of them present only once. The TCR comes from a female donor in good health, enrolled as a control in a pregnancy study. The material was peripheral blood, obtained in the third trimester of pregnancy.

The CDR3: CASSIVEVPRYGYTF. The CDR3 bases are TGTGCCAGTAGTATAGTTGAGGTCCCTCGGTATGGCTACACCTTC. V is TRBV19 and J is TRBJ1-2, with D uncertain. V was shortened by 1 base and J by 5 bases, with 14 bases between the two germline ends. Germline-derived CDR1 and CDR2 are LNHDA and SQIVND (reference sequence). The CDR3 extends over 15 amino acids.